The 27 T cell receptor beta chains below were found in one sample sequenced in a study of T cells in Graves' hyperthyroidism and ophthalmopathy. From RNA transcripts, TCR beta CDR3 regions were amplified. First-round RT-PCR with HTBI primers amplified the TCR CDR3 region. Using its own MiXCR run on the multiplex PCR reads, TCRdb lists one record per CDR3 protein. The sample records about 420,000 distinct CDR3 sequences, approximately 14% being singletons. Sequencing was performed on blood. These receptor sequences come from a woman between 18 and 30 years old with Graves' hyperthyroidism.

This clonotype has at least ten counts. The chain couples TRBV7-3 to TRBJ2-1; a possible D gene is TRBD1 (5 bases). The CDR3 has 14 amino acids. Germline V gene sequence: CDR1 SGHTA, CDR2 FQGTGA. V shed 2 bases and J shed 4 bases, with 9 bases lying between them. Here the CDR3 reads CASSLGAQYNEQFF. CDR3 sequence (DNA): TGTGCCAGCAGCTTAGGGGCACAATACAATGAGCAGTTCTTC.

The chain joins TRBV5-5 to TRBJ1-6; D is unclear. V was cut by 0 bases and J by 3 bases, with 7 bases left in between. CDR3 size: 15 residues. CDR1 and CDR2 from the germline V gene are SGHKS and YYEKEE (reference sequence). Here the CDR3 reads CASSLADLYNSPLHF. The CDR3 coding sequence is TGTGCCAGCAGCTTGGCGGACCTCTATAATTCACCCCTCCACTTT.

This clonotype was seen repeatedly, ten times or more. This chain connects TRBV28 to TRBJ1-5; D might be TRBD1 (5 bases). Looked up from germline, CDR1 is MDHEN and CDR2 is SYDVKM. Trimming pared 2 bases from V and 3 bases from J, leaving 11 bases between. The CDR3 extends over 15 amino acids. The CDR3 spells CASSLPDTFNQPQHF. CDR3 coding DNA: TGTGCCAGCAGTTTACCGGACACCTTCAATCAGCCCCAGCATTTT.

The CDR3 sequence is CASSKGRNYGYTF. Written as DNA, the CDR3 is TGTGCCAGTAGTAAAGGCAGGAACTATGGCTACACCTTC. The chain recombines TRBV19 with TRBJ1-2, with D uncertain. In germline, CDR1 is LNHDA, CDR2 SQIVND (reference sequence). The germline V and J ends were trimmed by 4 bases and 2 bases, with 8 bases remaining between them. The CDR3 runs to 13 residues.

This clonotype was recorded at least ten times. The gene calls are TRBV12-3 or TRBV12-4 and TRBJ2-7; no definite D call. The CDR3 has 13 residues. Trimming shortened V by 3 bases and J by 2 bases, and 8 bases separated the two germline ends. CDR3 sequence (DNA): TGTGCCAGCAGTTTCGGACGGGCCTACGAGCAGTACTTC. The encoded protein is CASSFGRAYEQYF.

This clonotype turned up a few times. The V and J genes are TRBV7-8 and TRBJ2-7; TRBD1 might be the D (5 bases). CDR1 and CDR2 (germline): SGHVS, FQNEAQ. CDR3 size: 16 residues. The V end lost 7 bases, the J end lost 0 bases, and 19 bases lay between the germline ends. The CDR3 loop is CASTPRAGHSSYEQYF. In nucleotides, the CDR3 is TGTGCCAGCACCCCCCGGGCCGGACACTCCTCCTACGAGCAGTACTTC.

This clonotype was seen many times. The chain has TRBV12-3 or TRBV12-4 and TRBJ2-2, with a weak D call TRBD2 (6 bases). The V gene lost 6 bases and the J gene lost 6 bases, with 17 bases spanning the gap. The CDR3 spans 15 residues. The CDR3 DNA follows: TGTGCCAGCAGGTCGGGACTCCCCAAGTCCGGGGAGCTGTTTTTT. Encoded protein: CASRSGLPKSGELFF.

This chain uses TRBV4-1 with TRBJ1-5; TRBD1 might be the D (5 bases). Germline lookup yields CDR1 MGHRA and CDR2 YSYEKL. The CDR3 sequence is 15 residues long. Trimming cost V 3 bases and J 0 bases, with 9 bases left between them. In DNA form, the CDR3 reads TGCGCCAGCAGCCAGCGACAGAATAGCAATCAGCCCCAGCATTTT. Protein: CASSQRQNSNQPQHF.

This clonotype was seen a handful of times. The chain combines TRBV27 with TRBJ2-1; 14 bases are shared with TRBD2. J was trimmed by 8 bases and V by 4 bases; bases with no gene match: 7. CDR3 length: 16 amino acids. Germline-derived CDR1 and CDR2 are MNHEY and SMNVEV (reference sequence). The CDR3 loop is CASSSRLAGGHDEQFF. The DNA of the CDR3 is TGTGCCAGCAGTTCAAGACTAGCGGGGGGGCATGATGAGCAGTTCTTC.

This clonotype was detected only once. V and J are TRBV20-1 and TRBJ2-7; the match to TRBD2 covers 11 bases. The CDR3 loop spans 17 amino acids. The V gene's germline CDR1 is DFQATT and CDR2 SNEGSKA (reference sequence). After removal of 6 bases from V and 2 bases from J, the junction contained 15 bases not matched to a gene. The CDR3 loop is CSASQLAGASHPYEQYF. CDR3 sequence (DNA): TGCAGTGCGTCCCAACTAGCGGGAGCGAGTCACCCCTACGAGCAGTACTTC.

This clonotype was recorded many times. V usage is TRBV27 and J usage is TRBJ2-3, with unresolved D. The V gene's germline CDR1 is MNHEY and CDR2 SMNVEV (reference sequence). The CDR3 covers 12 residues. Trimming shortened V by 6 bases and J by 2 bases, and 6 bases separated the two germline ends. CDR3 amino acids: CASSHPTDTQYF. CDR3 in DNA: TGTGCCAGCAGCCACCCCACAGATACGCAGTATTTT.

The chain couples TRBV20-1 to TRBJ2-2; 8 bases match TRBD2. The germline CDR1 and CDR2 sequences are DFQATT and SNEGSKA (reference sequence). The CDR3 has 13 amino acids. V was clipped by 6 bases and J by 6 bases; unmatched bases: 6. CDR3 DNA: TGCAGTGCGGTCGGGGGGGGGGCCGGGGAGCTGTTTTTT. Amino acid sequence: CSAVGGGAGELFF.

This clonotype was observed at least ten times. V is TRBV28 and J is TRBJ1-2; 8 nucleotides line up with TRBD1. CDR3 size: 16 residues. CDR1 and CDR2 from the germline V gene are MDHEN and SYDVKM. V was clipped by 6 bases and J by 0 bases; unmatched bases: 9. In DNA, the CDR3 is TGTGCCAGCAGGGCTGAGGACAGGGTCGCTAACTATGGCTACACCTTC. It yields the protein CASRAEDRVANYGYTF.

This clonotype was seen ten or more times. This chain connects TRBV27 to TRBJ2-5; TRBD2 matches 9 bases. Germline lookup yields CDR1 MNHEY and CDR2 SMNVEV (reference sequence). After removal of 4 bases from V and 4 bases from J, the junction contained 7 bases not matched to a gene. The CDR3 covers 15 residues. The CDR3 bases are TGTGCCAGCAGTTCCGTGACTAGCGGAAGAGAGACCCAGTACTTC. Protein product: CASSSVTSGRETQYF.

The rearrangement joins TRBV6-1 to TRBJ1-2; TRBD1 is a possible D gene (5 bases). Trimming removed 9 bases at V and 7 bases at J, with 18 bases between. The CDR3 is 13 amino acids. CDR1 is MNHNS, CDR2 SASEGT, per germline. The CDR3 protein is CASSSGTSLGYTF. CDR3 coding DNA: TGTGCCAGTTCATCCGGGACGTCTCTTGGCTACACCTTC.

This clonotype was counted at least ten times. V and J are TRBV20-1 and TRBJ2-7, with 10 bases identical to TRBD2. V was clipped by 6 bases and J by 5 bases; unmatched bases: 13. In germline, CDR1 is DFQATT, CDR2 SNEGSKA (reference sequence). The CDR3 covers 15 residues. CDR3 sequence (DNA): TGCAGTGCCCAGCCCGCTAGCGGGAGTCTAAACGAGCAGTACTTC. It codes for CSAQPASGSLNEQYF.

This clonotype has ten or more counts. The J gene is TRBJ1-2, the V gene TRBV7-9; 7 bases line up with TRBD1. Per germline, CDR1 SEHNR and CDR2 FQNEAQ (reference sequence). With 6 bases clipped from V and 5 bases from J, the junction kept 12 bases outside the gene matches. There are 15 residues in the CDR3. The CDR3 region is CASSFRGGGGYGYTF. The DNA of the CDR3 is TGTGCCAGCAGTTTCCGTGGAGGGGGCGGATATGGCTACACCTTC.

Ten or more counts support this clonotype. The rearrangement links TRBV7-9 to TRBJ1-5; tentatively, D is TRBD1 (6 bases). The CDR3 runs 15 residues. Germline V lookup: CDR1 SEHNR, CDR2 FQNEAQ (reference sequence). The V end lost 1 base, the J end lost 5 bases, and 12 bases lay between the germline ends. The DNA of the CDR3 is TGTGCCAGCAGCTTAGGGGGGCGAGGGGATCAGCCCCAGCATTTT. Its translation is CASSLGGRGDQPQHF. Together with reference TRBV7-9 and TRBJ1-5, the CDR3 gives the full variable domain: DTGVSQNPRHKITKRGQNVTFRCDPISEHNRLYWYRQTLGQGPEFLTYFQNEAQLEKSRLLSDRFSAERPKGSFSTLEIQRTEQGDSAMYLCASSLGGRGDQPQHFGDGTRLSIL.

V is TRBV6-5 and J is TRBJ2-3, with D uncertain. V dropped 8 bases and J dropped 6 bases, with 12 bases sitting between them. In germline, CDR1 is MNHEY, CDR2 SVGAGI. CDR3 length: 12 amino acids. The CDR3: CASRSRSDTQYF. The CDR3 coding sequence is TGTGCCAGCCGTTCACGGTCCGATACGCAGTATTTT.

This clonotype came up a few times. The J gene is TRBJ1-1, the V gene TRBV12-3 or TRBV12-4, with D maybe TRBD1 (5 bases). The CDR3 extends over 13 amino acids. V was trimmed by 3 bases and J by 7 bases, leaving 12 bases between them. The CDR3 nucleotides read TGTGCCAGCAGTTTCGACAGAAACCTTGAAGCTTTCTTT. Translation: CASSFDRNLEAFF.

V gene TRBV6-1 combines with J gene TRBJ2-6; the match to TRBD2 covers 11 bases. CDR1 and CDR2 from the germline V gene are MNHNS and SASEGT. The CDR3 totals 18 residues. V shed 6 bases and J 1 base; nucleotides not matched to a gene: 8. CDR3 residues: CASSPISGGGSGANVLTF. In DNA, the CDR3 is TGTGCCAGCAGCCCCATTAGCGGGGGGGGGTCTGGGGCCAACGTCCTGACTTTC.

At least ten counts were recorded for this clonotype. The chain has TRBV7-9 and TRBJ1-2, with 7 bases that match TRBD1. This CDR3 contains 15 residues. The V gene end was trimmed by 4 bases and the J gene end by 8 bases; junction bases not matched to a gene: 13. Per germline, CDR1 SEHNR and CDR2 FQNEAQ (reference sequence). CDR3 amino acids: CASSSLQGKLGGYTF. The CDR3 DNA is TGTGCCAGCAGCTCCTTACAGGGGAAATTGGGCGGCTACACCTTC.

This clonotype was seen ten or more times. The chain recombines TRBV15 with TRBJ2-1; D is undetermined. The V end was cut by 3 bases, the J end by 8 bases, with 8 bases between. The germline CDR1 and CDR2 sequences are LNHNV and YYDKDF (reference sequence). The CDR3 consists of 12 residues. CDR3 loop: CATSSNRDEQFF. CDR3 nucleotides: TGTGCCACCAGCAGTAATAGGGATGAGCAGTTCTTC.

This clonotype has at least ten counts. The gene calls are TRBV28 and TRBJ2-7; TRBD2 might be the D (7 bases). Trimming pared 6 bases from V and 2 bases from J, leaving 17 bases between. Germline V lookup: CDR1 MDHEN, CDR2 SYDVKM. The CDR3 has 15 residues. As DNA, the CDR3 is TGTGCCAGCAGGAAAACGGGGGGACAAACCTACGAGCAGTACTTC. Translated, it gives CASRKTGGQTYEQYF.

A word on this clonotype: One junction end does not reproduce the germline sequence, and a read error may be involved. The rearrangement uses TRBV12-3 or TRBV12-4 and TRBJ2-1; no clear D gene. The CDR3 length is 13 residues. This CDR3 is CASSLVTVNEPFF. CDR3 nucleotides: TGTGCCAGCAGTTTAGTAACAGTCAATGAGCCGTTCTTC.

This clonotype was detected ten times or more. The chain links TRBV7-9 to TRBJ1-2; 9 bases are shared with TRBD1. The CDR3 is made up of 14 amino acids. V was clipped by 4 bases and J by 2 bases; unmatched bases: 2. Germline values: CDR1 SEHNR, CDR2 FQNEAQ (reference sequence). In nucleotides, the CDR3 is TGTGCCAGCAGCTCCGGGACAGGGAACTATGGCTACACCTTC. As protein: CASSSGTGNYGYTF.

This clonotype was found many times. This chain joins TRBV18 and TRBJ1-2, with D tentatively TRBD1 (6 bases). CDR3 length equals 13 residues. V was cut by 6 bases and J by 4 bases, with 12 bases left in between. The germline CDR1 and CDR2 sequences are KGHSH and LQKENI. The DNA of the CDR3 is TGTGCCAGCTCCACGGACAGAATCTATGGCTACACCTTC. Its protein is CASSTDRIYGYTF.